A selection of T cell receptor beta chains follows, all from one sample in a study of cytomegalovirus exposure and HLA in healthy donors. Here immunoSEQ multiplex PCR was the method, and the copy in TCRdb shows in-frame clones only, minus some. Seen here are about 44,000 clones, 93% observed once, and the top ten hold around 2.1%. Sequencing was done on a sample of PBMCs. These receptors were taken from a young woman in good health and CMV-seronegative. Both conserved end residues are part of each CDR3. Fields, in order: clone size, V gene, J gene, CDR3 length, D gene, CDR3 protein, CDR3 DNA. A D gene is named only where the DNA matches it firmly. Size values are once, few and many counts, or a class for expanded clones, and some rows have none.

clone_size: -
v_call: TRBV9
j_call: TRBJ1-3
cdr3_length: 18
d_call: -
cdr3_aa: CASSPQPDSSHSGNTIYF
cdr3_nt: TGTGCCAGCAGCCCACAACCGGACAGTAGCCACTCTGGAAACACCATATATTTT

clone_size: -
v_call: TRBV5-4
j_call: TRBJ1-5
cdr3_length: 13
d_call: -
cdr3_aa: CASSFGVAQPQHF
cdr3_nt: TGTGCCAGCAGCTTCGGGGTAGCTCAGCCCCAGCATTTT

clone_size: -
v_call: TRBV9
j_call: TRBJ2-1
cdr3_length: 16
d_call: TRBD2
cdr3_aa: CASSVDQGLAGVLRFF
cdr3_nt: TGTGCCAGCAGCGTAGATCAGGGACTAGCGGGAGTATTGCGGTTCTTC

clone_size: -
v_call: TRBV13
j_call: TRBJ2-1
cdr3_length: 16
d_call: TRBD1
cdr3_aa: CASSPRQGSSYNEQFF
cdr3_nt: TGTGCCAGCAGCCCCAGACAGGGGAGCTCCTACAATGAGCAGTTCTTC

clone_size: -
v_call: TRBV9
j_call: TRBJ1-4
cdr3_length: 15
d_call: TRBD1
cdr3_aa: CASSVGGTGDEKLFF
cdr3_nt: TGTGCCAGCAGCGTAGGAGGGACAGGGGATGAAAAACTGTTTTTT

clone_size: -
v_call: TRBV4-1
j_call: TRBJ1-1
cdr3_length: 14
d_call: -
cdr3_aa: CASSPGIARTEAFF
cdr3_nt: TGCGCCAGCAGCCCTGGAATTGCGAGGACTGAAGCTTTCTTT

clone_size: -
v_call: TRBV7-3
j_call: TRBJ2-1
cdr3_length: 15
d_call: -
cdr3_aa: CASSTSGPGNNEQFF
cdr3_nt: TGTGCCAGCAGCACGTCAGGGCCTGGGAACAATGAGCAGTTCTTC

clone_size: once
v_call: TRBV30
j_call: TRBJ1-1
cdr3_length: 12
d_call: -
cdr3_aa: CAWSVREGRAFF
cdr3_nt: TGTGCCTGGAGTGTACGGGAAGGAAGGGCTTTCTTT

clone_size: -
v_call: TRBV27
j_call: TRBJ1-4
cdr3_length: 15
d_call: TRBD1
cdr3_aa: CASSLDERGHEKLFF
cdr3_nt: TGTGCCAGCAGTTTAGATGAGAGGGGGCACGAAAAACTGTTTTTT

clone_size: -
v_call: TRBV7-2
j_call: TRBJ1-2
cdr3_length: 14
d_call: -
cdr3_aa: CASTTTAQYTGYTF
cdr3_nt: TGTGCCAGCACCACGACAGCTCAATACACTGGCTACACCTTC

clone_size: -
v_call: TRBV28
j_call: TRBJ2-7
cdr3_length: 14
d_call: -
cdr3_aa: CASREERAVGEQYF
cdr3_nt: TGTGCCAGCAGGGAGGAGAGGGCGGTTGGCGAGCAGTACTTC

clone_size: -
v_call: TRBV11-2
j_call: TRBJ1-5
cdr3_length: 14
d_call: TRBD1
cdr3_aa: CASSLGQGNQPQHF
cdr3_nt: TGTGCCAGCAGCTTAGGACAGGGTAATCAGCCCCAGCATTTT

clone_size: -
v_call: TRBV10-2
j_call: TRBJ2-2
cdr3_length: 14
d_call: -
cdr3_aa: CASSDPGGSGELFF
cdr3_nt: TGCGCCAGCAGTGATCCGGGGGGCTCCGGGGAGCTGTTTTTT

clone_size: -
v_call: TRBV11-2
j_call: TRBJ1-5
cdr3_length: 14
d_call: TRBD1
cdr3_aa: CASSIRQGDQPQHF
cdr3_nt: TGTGCCAGCAGCATAAGACAGGGAGATCAGCCCCAGCATTTT

clone_size: -
v_call: TRBV4-1
j_call: TRBJ2-7
cdr3_length: 15
d_call: TRBD1
cdr3_aa: CASSQGGGQTYEQYF
cdr3_nt: TGCGCCAGCAGCCAAGGAGGGGGACAGACCTACGAGCAGTACTTC

clone_size: -
v_call: TRBV6-4
j_call: TRBJ2-1
cdr3_length: 14
d_call: -
cdr3_aa: CASSVERANNEQFF
cdr3_nt: TGTGCCAGCAGTGTCGAACGAGCCAACAATGAGCAGTTCTTC

clone_size: -
v_call: TRBV27
j_call: TRBJ2-1
cdr3_length: 15
d_call: TRBD2
cdr3_aa: CASSSSGGPYNEQFF
cdr3_nt: TGTGCCAGCAGTTCCAGCGGGGGCCCTTACAATGAGCAGTTCTTC

clone_size: -
v_call: TRBV6-1
j_call: TRBJ2-1
cdr3_length: 15
d_call: TRBD1
cdr3_aa: CASSSGTGAYNEQFF
cdr3_nt: TGTGCCAGCAGCTCCGGGACAGGGGCCTACAATGAGCAGTTCTTC

clone_size: -
v_call: TRBV14
j_call: TRBJ2-7
cdr3_length: 18
d_call: TRBD1
cdr3_aa: CASSPGWFLGDRGYEQYF
cdr3_nt: TGTGCCAGCAGCCCAGGCTGGTTCCTTGGGGACAGGGGTTACGAGCAGTACTTC

clone_size: -
v_call: TRBV9
j_call: TRBJ1-1
cdr3_length: 15
d_call: -
cdr3_aa: CASSGGGGRTTEAFF
cdr3_nt: TGTGCCAGCAGCGGGGGGGGCGGGAGAACAACTGAAGCTTTCTTT

clone_size: -
v_call: TRBV9
j_call: TRBJ2-1
cdr3_length: 15
d_call: TRBD2
cdr3_aa: CASSPGLAGELEQFF
cdr3_nt: TGTGCCAGCAGCCCCGGACTAGCGGGAGAGCTTGAGCAGTTCTTC

clone_size: -
v_call: TRBV29-1
j_call: TRBJ2-5
cdr3_length: 14
d_call: -
cdr3_aa: CSVGSLWGQETQYF
cdr3_nt: TGCAGCGTTGGGTCCCTTTGGGGGCAGGAGACCCAGTACTTC

clone_size: -
v_call: TRBV19
j_call: TRBJ1-2
cdr3_length: 12
d_call: -
cdr3_aa: CASSMAQGGYTF
cdr3_nt: TGTGCCAGTAGTATGGCGCAGGGTGGCTACACCTTC

clone_size: -
v_call: TRBV6-1
j_call: TRBJ2-5
cdr3_length: 14
d_call: -
cdr3_aa: CASSDSYRRETQYF
cdr3_nt: TGTGCCAGCAGTGACAGCTACAGAAGGGAGACCCAGTACTTC

clone_size: -
v_call: TRBV29-1
j_call: TRBJ1-3
cdr3_length: 14
d_call: -
cdr3_aa: CSVEYPGSGNTIYF
cdr3_nt: TGCAGCGTTGAATACCCGGGTTCTGGAAACACCATATATTTT

clone_size: -
v_call: TRBV9
j_call: TRBJ2-1
cdr3_length: 17
d_call: TRBD2
cdr3_aa: CASSVDISGGSRDEQFF
cdr3_nt: TGTGCCAGCAGCGTAGATATTAGCGGGGGGTCCCGCGATGAGCAGTTCTTC

clone_size: -
v_call: TRBV27
j_call: TRBJ2-5
cdr3_length: 13
d_call: TRBD2
cdr3_aa: CASSRLAEETQYF
cdr3_nt: TGTGCCAGCAGTCGACTAGCGGAAGAGACCCAGTACTTC

clone_size: -
v_call: TRBV6-1
j_call: TRBJ1-4
cdr3_length: 15
d_call: TRBD1
cdr3_aa: CASSEEWDRGEKLFF
cdr3_nt: TGTGCCAGCAGTGAAGAATGGGACAGGGGTGAAAAACTGTTTTTT

clone_size: -
v_call: TRBV5-1
j_call: TRBJ1-1
cdr3_length: 16
d_call: -
cdr3_aa: CASMPRSGDASTEAFF
cdr3_nt: TGCGCCAGCATGCCAAGGTCCGGGGATGCGAGCACTGAAGCTTTCTTT

clone_size: -
v_call: TRBV19
j_call: TRBJ1-1
cdr3_length: 15
d_call: -
cdr3_aa: CASTKLVNANTEAFF
cdr3_nt: TGTGCCAGTACCAAACTGGTCAACGCGAACACTGAAGCTTTCTTT

clone_size: -
v_call: TRBV7-2
j_call: TRBJ2-5
cdr3_length: 15
d_call: TRBD2
cdr3_aa: CASSSTSGNQETQYF
cdr3_nt: TGTGCCAGCAGCTCCACTAGCGGTAACCAAGAGACCCAGTACTTC

clone_size: -
v_call: TRBV13
j_call: TRBJ2-7
cdr3_length: 15
d_call: TRBD1
cdr3_aa: CASSPRTGASYEQYF
cdr3_nt: TGTGCCAGCAGCCCCAGGACAGGGGCGAGCTACGAGCAGTACTTC

clone_size: few
v_call: TRBV19
j_call: TRBJ2-7
cdr3_length: 14
d_call: TRBD2
cdr3_aa: CASSSSGVPYEQYF
cdr3_nt: TGTGCCAGTAGTTCTAGCGGGGTCCCCTACGAGCAGTACTTC

clone_size: -
v_call: TRBV28
j_call: TRBJ2-1
cdr3_length: 12
d_call: TRBD2
cdr3_aa: CASSLPGTRLFF
cdr3_nt: TGTGCCAGCAGTTTACCCGGGACTAGACTGTTCTTC

clone_size: once
v_call: TRBV2
j_call: TRBJ1-1
cdr3_length: 14
d_call: TRBD1
cdr3_aa: CASNLQGTNTEAFF
cdr3_nt: TGTGCCAGCAACCTACAGGGGACGAACACTGAAGCTTTCTTT

clone_size: -
v_call: TRBV29-1
j_call: TRBJ2-2
cdr3_length: 13
d_call: TRBD1
cdr3_aa: CSVEGTGSGELFF
cdr3_nt: TGCAGCGTTGAAGGGACAGGGTCCGGGGAGCTGTTTTTT

clone_size: -
v_call: TRBV19
j_call: TRBJ1-2
cdr3_length: 14
d_call: TRBD1
cdr3_aa: CASKDRGLHYGYTF
cdr3_nt: TGTGCCAGTAAGGACAGGGGGCTACACTATGGCTACACCTTC

clone_size: -
v_call: TRBV7-9
j_call: TRBJ2-1
cdr3_length: 16
d_call: TRBD2
cdr3_aa: CASSPSTLAGGNEQFF
cdr3_nt: TGTGCCAGCAGCCCTAGTACCTTAGCGGGAGGAAATGAGCAGTTCTTC

clone_size: once
v_call: TRBV6-5
j_call: TRBJ1-2
cdr3_length: 13
d_call: -
cdr3_aa: CASSYFNRDGYTF
cdr3_nt: TGTGCCAGCAGTTACTTTAACAGGGATGGCTACACCTTC

clone_size: -
v_call: TRBV7-9
j_call: TRBJ2-7
cdr3_length: 16
d_call: TRBD1
cdr3_aa: CASSVLTSGQDYEQYF
cdr3_nt: TGTGCCAGCAGCGTATTGACCTCGGGACAGGACTACGAGCAGTACTTC

clone_size: -
v_call: TRBV14
j_call: TRBJ2-4
cdr3_length: 15
d_call: -
cdr3_aa: CASSQSQGSRDIQYF
cdr3_nt: TGTGCCAGCAGCCAGTCGCAGGGGTCCAGAGACATTCAGTACTTC

clone_size: -
v_call: TRBV18
j_call: TRBJ2-5
cdr3_length: 15
d_call: -
cdr3_aa: CASSPARVLQETQYF
cdr3_nt: TGTGCCAGCTCCCCCGCCAGGGTGTTACAAGAGACCCAGTACTTC